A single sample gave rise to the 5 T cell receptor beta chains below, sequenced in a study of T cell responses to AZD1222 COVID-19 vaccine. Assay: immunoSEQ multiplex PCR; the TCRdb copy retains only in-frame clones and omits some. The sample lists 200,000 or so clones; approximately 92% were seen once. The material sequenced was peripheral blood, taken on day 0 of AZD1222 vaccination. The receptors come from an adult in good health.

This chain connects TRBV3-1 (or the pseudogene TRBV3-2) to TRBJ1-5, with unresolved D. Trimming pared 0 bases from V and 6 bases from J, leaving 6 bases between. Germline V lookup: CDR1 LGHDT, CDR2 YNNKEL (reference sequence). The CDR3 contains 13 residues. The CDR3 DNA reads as TGTGCCAGCAGCCAAGATCTCCGTCAGCCCCAGCATTTT. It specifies CASSQDLRQPQHF.

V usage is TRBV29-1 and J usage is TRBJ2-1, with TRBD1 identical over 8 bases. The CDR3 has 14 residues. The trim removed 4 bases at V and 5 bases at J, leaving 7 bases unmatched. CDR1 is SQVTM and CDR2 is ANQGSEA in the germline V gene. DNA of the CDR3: TGCAGCGTTGCCGCAGGGGGCCAAAACAATGAGCAGTTCTTC. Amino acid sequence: CSVAAGGQNNEQFF.

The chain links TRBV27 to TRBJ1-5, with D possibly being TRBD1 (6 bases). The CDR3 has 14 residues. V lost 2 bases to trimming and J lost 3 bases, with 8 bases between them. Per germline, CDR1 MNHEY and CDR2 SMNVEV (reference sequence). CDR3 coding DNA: TGTGCCAGCAGTTTAAGGGGGGTCAATCAGCCCCAGCATTTT. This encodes CASSLRGVNQPQHF.

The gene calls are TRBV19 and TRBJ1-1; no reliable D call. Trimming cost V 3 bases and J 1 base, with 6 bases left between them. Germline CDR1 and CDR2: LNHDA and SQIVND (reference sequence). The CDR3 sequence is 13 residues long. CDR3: CASSIWENTEAFF. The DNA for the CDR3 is TGTGCCAGTAGTATCTGGGAGAACACTGAAGCTTTCTTT.

CDR3 bases: TGTGCCAGCAGACCAGACAGGGTTGGGACTGAAGCTTTCTTT. Amino acids: CASRPDRVGTEAFF. The J gene is TRBJ1-1, the V gene TRBV6-5; 7 bases fit TRBD1. The V gene end was trimmed by 6 bases and the J gene end by 5 bases; junction bases not matched to a gene: 9. The CDR3 runs to 14 residues. Per the germline V gene, CDR1 is MNHEY and CDR2 is SVGAGI.